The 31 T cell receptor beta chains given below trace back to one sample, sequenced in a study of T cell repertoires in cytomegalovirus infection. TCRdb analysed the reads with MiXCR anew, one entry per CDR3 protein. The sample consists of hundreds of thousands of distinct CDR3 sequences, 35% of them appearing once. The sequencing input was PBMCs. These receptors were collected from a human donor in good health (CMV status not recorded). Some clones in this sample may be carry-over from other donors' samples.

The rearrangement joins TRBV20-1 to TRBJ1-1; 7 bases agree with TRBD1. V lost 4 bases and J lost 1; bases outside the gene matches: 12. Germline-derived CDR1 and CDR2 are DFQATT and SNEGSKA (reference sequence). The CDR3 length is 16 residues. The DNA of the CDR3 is TGCAGTGCTAAGGGGGCTAGGGACAGAGCGAACACTGAAGCTTTCTTT. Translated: CSAKGARDRANTEAFF.

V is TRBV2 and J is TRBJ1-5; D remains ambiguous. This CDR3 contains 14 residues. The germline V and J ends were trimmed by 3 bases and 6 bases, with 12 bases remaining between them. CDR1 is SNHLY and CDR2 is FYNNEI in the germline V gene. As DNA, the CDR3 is TGTGCCAGCAGTGAGGTCAGACCGCCTCAGCCCCAGCATTTT. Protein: CASSEVRPPQPQHF.

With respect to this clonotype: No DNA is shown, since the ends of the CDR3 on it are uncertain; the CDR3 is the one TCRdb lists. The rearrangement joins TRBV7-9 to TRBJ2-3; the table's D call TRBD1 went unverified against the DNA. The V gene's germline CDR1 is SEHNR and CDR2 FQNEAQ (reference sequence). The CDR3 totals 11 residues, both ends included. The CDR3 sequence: CASSFAGGTYF.

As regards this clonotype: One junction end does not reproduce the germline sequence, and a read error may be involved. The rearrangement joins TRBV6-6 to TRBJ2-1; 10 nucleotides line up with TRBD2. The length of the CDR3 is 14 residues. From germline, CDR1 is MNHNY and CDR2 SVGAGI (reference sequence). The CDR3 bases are TGTGCCAGCAGTTACTCGAATTTAGGGACTAGCGATACCTTC. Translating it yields CASSYSNLGTSDTF.

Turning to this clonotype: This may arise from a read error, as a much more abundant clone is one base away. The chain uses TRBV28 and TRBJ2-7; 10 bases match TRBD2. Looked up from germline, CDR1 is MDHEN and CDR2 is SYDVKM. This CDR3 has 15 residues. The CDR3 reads CSSRASGGTPYEQYF. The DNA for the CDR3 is TGTTCCTCCAGGGCTAGCGGGGGAACCCCCTACGAGCAGTACTTC.

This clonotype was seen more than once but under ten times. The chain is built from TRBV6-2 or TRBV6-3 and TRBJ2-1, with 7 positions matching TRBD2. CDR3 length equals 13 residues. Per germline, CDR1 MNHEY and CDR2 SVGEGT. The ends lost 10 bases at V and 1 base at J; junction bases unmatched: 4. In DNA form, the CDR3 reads TGTGCCACCGGGACTACTTCCTACAATGAGCAGTTCTTC. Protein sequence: CATGTTSYNEQFF.

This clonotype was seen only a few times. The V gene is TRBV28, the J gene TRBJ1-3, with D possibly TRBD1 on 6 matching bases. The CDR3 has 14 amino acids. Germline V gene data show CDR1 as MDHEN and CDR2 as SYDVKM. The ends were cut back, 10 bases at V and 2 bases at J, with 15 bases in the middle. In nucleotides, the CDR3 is TGTGCCATCTATGGGGGGGCGGCTGGAAACACCATATATTTT. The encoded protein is CAIYGGAAGNTIYF.

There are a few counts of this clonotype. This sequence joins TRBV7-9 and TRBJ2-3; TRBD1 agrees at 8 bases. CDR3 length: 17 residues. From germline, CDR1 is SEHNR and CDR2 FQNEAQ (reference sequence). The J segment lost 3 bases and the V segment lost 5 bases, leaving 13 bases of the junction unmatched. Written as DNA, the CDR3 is TGTGCCAGCAGCGGACATTCCGGGACAGGCGGAACAGATACGCAGTATTTT. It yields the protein CASSGHSGTGGTDTQYF.

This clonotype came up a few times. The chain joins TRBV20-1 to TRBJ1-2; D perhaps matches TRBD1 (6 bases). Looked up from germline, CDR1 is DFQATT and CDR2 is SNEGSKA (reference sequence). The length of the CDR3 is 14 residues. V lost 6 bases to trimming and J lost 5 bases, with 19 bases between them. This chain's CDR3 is CSASAITGNYGYTF. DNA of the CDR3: TGCAGTGCGAGTGCAATTACAGGGAATTATGGCTACACCTTC.

Here the CDR3 DNA reads TGTGCCAGCAGCCCCCCCAGGGGAACGTGGGAGCAGTACTTC. It translates to CASSPPRGTWEQYF. The V call is TRBV28, the J call TRBJ2-7; D is possibly TRBD1 (6 bases). Germline CDR1 and CDR2: MDHEN and SYDVKM. V was shortened by 6 bases and J by 7 bases, with 19 bases between the two germline ends. The CDR3 length is 14 residues.

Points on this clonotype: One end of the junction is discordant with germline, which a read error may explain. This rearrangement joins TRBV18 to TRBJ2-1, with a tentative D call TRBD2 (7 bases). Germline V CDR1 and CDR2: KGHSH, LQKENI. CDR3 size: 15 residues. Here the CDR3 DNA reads TGTGCCAGCTCACCGCCGGGGGGCGCGAACAATGAGCTGTTCTTC. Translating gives CASSPPGGANNELFF.

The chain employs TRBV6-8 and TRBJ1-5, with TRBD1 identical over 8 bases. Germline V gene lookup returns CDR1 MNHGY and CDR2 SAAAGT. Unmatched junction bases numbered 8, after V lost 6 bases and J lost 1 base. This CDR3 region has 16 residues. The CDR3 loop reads CASSPGQEISNQPQHF. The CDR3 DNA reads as TGTGCCAGCAGCCCGGGACAGGAGATCAGCAATCAGCCCCAGCATTTT.

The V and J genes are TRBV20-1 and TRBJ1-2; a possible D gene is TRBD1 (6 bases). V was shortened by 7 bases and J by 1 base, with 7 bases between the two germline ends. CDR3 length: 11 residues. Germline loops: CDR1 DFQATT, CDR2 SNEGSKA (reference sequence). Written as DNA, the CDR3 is TGCAGTGGACAGGATAACTATGGCTACACCTTC. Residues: CSGQDNYGYTF.

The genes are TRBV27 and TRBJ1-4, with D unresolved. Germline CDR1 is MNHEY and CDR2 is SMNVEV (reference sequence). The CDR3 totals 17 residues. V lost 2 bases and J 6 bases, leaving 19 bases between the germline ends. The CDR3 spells CASSLGQTPLKDEKLFF. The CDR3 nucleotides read TGTGCCAGCAGTTTAGGGCAGACTCCTCTGAAAGATGAAAAACTGTTTTTT. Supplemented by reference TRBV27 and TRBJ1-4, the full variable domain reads EAQVTQNPRYLITVTGKKLTVTCSQNMNHEYMSWYRQDPGLGLRQIYYSMNVEVTDKGDVPEGYKVSRKEKRNFPLILESPSPNQTSLYFCASSLGQTPLKDEKLFFGSGTQLSVL.

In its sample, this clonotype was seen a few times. CDR3 DNA sequence: TGTGCCAGCAGCTTAAATGTTGGGGGCTTGGGCTCCTACGAGCAGTACTTC. Its translation is CASSLNVGGLGSYEQYF. The chain couples TRBV7-6 to TRBJ2-7; D may be TRBD1 (6 bases). CDR1 and CDR2 from the germline V gene are SGHVS and FNYEAQ. The CDR3 length is 17 residues. The V end was cut by 2 bases, the J end by 0 bases, with 17 bases between.

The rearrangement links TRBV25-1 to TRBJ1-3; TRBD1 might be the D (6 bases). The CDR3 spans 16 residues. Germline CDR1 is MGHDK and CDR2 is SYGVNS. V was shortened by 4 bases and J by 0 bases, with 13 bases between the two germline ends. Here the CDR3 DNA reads TGTGCCAGCAGTGCCCCGACAGGCCCCTCTGGAAACACCATATATTTT. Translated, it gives CASSAPTGPSGNTIYF. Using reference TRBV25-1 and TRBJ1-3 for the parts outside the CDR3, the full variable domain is EADIYQTPRYLVIGTGKKITLECSQTMGHDKMYWYQQDPGMELHLIHYSYGVNSTEKGDLSSESTVSRIRTEHFPLTLESARPSHTSQYLCASSAPTGPSGNTIYFGEGSWLTVV.

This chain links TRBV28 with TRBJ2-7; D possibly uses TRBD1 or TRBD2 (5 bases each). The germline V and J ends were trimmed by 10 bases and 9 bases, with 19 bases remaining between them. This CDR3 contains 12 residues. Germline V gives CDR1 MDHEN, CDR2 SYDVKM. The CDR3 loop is CATHPTPGPQYF. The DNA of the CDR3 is TGTGCCACCCACCCAACCCCGGGACCGCAGTACTTC.

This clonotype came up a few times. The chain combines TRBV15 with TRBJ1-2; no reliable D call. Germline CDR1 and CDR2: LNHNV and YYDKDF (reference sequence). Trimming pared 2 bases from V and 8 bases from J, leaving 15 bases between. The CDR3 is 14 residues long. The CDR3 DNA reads TGTGCCACCAGCAGACTCCTTACCCCGATAGGCTACACCTTC. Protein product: CATSRLLTPIGYTF.

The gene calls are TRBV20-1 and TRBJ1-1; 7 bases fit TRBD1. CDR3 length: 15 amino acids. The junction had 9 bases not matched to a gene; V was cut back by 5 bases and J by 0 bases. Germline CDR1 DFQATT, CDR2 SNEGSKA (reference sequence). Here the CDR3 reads CSAHPGQTLNTEAFF. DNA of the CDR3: TGCAGTGCTCACCCGGGACAGACACTGAACACTGAAGCTTTCTTT.

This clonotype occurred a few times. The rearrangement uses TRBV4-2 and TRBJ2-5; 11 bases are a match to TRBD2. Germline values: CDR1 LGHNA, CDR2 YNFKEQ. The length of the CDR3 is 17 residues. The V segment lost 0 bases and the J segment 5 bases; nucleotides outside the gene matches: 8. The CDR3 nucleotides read TGTGCCAGCAGCCAAGATCTCACTAGCGGGAGCCGGGAGACCCAGTACTTC. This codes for CASSQDLTSGSRETQYF.

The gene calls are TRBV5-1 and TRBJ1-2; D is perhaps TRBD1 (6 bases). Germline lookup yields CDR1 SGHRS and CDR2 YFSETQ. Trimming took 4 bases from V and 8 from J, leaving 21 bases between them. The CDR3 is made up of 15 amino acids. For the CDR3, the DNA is TGCGCCAGCAGCCCAACTTCGGGGGGCCCGGGGGGCTACACCTTC. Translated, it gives CASSPTSGGPGGYTF.

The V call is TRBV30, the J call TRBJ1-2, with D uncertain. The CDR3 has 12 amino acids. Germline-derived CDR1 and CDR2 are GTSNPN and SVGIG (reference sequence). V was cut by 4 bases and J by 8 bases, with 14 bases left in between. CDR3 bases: TGTGCCTGGATCCCGGATCCAACGGGCTACACCTTC. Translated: CAWIPDPTGYTF.

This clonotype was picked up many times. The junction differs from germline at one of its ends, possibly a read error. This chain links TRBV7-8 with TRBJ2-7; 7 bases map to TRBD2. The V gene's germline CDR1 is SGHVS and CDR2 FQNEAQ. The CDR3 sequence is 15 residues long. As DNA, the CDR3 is TGTGCCAGCACCTTAGGCAGCGGGGTAACCTACGAGCAGTACTTC. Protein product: CASTLGSGVTYEQYF.

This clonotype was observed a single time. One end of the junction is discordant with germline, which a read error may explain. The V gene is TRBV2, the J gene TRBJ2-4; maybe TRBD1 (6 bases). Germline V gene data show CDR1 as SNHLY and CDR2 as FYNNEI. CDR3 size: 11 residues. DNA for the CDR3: TGTGCCAGCAGTGAATTTCAGGGGTTCCACTTC. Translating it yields CASSEFQGFHF.

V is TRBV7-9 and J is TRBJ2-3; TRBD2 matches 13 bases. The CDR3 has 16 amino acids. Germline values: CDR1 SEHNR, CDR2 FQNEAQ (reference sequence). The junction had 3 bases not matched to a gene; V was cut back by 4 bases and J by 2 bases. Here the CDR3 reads CASSSLAGGNTDTQYF. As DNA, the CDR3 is TGTGCCAGCAGCTCACTAGCGGGGGGGAACACAGATACGCAGTATTTT. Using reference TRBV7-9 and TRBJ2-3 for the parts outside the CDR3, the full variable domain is DTGVSQNPRHKITKRGQNVTFRCDPISEHNRLYWYRQTLGQGPEFLTYFQNEAQLEKSRLLSDRFSAERPKGSFSTLEIQRTEQGDSAMYLCASSSLAGGNTDTQYFGPGTRLTVL.

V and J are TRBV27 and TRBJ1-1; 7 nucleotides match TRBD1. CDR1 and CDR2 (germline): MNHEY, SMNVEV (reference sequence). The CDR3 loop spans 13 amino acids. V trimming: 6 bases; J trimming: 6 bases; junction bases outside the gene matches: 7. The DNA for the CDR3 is TGTGCCAGCAGAGTAGGGGGCGGCTCTGAAGCTTTCTTT. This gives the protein CASRVGGGSEAFF.

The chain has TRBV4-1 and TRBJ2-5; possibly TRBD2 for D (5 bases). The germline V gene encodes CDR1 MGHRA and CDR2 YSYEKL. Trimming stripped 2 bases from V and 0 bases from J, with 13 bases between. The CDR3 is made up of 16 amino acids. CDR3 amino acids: CASSQTGRGYQETQYF. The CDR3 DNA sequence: TGCGCCAGCAGCCAAACCGGGCGCGGGTACCAAGAGACCCAGTACTTC.

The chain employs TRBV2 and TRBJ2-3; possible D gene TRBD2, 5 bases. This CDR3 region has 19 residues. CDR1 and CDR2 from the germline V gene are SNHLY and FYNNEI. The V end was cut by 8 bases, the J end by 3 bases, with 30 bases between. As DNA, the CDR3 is TGTGCCAGCGGTTATTACCTCCGGGGTAGAGGCGGCGGTACAGATACGCAGTATTTT. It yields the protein CASGYYLRGRGGGTDTQYF.

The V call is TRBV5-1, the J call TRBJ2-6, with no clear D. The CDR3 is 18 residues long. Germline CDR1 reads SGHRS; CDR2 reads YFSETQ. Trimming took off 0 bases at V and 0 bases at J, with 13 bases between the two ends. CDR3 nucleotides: TGCGCCAGCAGCTTGGGACCCGTTAGAATCTCTGGGGCCAACGTCCTGACTTTC. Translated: CASSLGPVRISGANVLTF.

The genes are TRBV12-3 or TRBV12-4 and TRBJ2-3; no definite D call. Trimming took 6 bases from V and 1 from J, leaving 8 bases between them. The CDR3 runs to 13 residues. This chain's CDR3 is CASRPDRTDTQYF. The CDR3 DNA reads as TGTGCCAGCAGACCGGACCGCACAGATACGCAGTATTTT.

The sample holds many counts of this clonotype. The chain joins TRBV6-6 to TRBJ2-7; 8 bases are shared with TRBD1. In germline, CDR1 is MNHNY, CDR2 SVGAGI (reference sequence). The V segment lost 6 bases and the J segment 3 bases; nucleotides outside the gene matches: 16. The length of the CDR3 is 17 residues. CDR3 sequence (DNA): TGTGCCAGCAGCCCCGACAGGGGTCGGATCCCCCTCTACGAGCAGTACTTC. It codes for CASSPDRGRIPLYEQYF.